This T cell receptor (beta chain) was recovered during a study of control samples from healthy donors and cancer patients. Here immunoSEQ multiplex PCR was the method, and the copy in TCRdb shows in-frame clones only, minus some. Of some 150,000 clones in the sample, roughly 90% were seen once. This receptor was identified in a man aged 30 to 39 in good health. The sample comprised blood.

Here the CDR3 DNA reads TGTGCCAGCAGCTTAAGTCGACTAGCGGCAACCTACGAGCAGTACTTC. It encodes CASSLSRLAATYEQYF. The V and J genes are TRBV7-2 and TRBJ2-7, with 9 bases aligning to TRBD2. The CDR3 totals 16 residues. Germline CDR1 SGHTA, CDR2 FQGNSA. The ends lost 2 bases at V and 2 bases at J; junction bases unmatched: 7.